This T cell receptor beta chain was identified during a study of cytomegalovirus exposure and HLA in healthy donors. The repertoire was sequenced with immunoSEQ multiplex PCR; TCRdb's copy has only in-frame clones and lacks some. The profile covers under 300,000 clones, with roughly 85% appearing a single time and roughly 1% taken by the ten largest. Germline V gives CDR1 SGHTA, CDR2 FQGNSA. This CDR3 comprises 14 residues. Trimming cost V 6 bases and J 5 bases; bases outside gene matches: 9. The gene calls are TRBV7-2 and TRBJ1-1; 7 positions agree with TRBD1. The source material was PBMCs. The clonotype was recovered from a woman between 18 and 29 years old in good health and CMV-seronegative. The CDR3 loop is CASSYPTGKTEAFF. The DNA of the CDR3 is TGTGCCAGCAGTTACCCGACAGGGAAAACTGAAGCTTTCTTT.